This entry describes one T cell receptor (beta chain). This sample stems from a study of shared clonotypes between healthy human individuals. Germline CDR1 and CDR2: SGHRS and YFSETQ. This CDR3 spans 15 amino acids. The V and J ends lost 0 bases and 2 bases respectively, with 10 bases between them. Naive-designated CD8 cells lacked CD45RO, were positively enriched for CCR7, and omitted terminally differentiated effector memory CD45RA+ cells. Data came from immunoSEQ multiplex PCR; TCRdb stores just in-frame clones and leaves some out. The repertoire holds 800,000 to 950,000 clones, with 90% to 97% as singletons.

The sequence was obtained from a man aged 30 to 39 in good health. The source material was naive CD8+ T cells sorted from blood. This chain joins TRBV5-1 and TRBJ2-3; a weak D match, TRBD2 (6 bases). CDR3 in DNA: TGCGCCAGCAGCTTGGGGGAGGTTGCCACAGATACGCAGTATTTT. As protein: CASSLGEVATDTQYF.